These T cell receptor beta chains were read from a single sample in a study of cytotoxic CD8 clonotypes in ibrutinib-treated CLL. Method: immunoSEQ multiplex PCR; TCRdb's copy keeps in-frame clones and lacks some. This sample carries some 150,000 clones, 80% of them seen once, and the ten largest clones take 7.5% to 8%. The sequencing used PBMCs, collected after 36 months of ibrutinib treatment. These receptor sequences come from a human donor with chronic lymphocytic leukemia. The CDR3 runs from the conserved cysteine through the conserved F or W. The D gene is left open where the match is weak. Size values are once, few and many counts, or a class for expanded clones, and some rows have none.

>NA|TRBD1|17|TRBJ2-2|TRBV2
CASSELRGTGWTGELFF
TGTGCCAGCAGTGAACTTAGGGGGACAGGGTGGACCGGGGAGCTGTTTTTT
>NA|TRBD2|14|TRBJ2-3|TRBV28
CASSRAGGEDTQYF
TGTGCCAGCAGTAGAGCGGGGGGGGAAGATACGCAGTATTTT
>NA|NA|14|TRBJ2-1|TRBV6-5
CASSYSSGSNEQFF
TGTGCCAGCAGTTACTCCTCAGGTTCCAATGAGCAGTTCTTC
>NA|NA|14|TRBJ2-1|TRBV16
CASSQSERYNEQFF
TGTGCCAGCAGCCAATCGGAACGATACAATGAGCAGTTCTTC
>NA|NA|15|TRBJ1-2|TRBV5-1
CASSLVPPAEGGYTF
TGCGCCAGCAGCTTGGTACCTCCCGCTGAGGGGGGCTACACCTTC
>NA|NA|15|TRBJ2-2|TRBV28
CASSFLGASTGELFF
TGTGCCAGCAGTTTTCTGGGCGCGAGCACCGGGGAGCTGTTTTTT
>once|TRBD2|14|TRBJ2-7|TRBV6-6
CASRRAGGHNEQYF
TGTGCCAGCAGGCGAGCGGGGGGGCACAACGAGCAGTACTTC
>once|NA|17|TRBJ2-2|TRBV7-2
CASSLKRLHINTGELFF
TGTGCCAGCAGCTTAAAGCGGCTACACATAAACACCGGGGAGCTGTTTTTT
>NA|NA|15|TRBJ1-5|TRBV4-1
CASSQGYRDHRPQHF
TGCGCCAGCAGCCAAGGATACAGGGACCACCGGCCCCAGCATTTT
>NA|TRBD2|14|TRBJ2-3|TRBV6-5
CAISAGGPTDTQYF
TGTGCCATTTCCGCGGGGGGCCCCACAGATACGCAGTATTTT
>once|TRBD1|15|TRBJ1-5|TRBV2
CASSNGQGKYQPQHF
TGTGCCAGCAGTAACGGACAGGGAAAGTATCAGCCCCAGCATTTT
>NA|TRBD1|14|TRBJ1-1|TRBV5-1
CASSRDSVNTEAFF
TGCGCCAGCAGCCGGGACAGCGTGAACACTGAAGCTTTCTTT
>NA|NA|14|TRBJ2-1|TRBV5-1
CASRVQAPENEQFF
TGCGCCAGCAGGGTACAGGCCCCGGAGAATGAGCAGTTCTTC
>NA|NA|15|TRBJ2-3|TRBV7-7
CASSLGLGGTDTQYF
TGTGCCAGCAGCTTAGGACTAGGGGGCACAGATACGCAGTATTTT
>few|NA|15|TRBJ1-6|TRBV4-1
CASSSRGRSNSPLHF
TGCGCCAGCAGCTCAAGGGGACGGAGTAATTCACCCCTCCACTTT
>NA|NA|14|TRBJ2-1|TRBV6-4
CASDIGTSYNEQFF
TGTGCCAGCGACATCGGGACGAGCTACAATGAGCAGTTCTTC
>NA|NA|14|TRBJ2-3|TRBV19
CASSILGPEDTQYF
TGTGCCAGTAGTATACTAGGACCAGAGGATACGCAGTATTTT
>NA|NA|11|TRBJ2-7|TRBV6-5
CASRDDYEQYF
TGTGCCAGCAGGGATGACTACGAGCAGTACTTC
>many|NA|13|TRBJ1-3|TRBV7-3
CASSLDMGNTIYF
TGTGCCAGCAGCCTGGACATGGGAAACACCATATATTTT
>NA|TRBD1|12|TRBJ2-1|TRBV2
CASTGQYNEQFF
TGTGCCAGTACGGGACAGTACAATGAGCAGTTCTTC
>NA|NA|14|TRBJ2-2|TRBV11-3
CASRELAGTGELFF
TGTGCCAGCCGGGAGCTAGCAGGCACCGGGGAGCTGTTTTTT
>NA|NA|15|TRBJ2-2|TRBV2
CASRGGGANTGELFF
TGTGCCAGCAGAGGGGGAGGGGCGAACACCGGGGAGCTGTTTTTT
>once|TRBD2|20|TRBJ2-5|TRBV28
CASSLFDVNRAGGIRETQYF
TGTGCCAGCAGTTTATTTGACGTTAATCGAGCGGGGGGGATCCGAGAGACCCAGTACTTC
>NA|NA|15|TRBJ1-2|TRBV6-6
CASSYSQRTNYGYTF
TGTGCCAGCAGTTACTCCCAACGGACGAACTATGGCTACACCTTC
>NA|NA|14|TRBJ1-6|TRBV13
CASSLDSDNSPLHF
TGTGCCAGCAGCTTGGACAGCGATAATTCACCCCTCCACTTT
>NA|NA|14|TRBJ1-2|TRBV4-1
CASSQGGVDYGYTF
TGCGCCAGCAGCCAAGGTGGGGTGGACTATGGCTACACCTTC
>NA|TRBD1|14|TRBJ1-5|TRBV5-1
CASSLGTENQPQHF
TGCGCCAGCAGCCTCGGGACAGAGAATCAGCCCCAGCATTTT
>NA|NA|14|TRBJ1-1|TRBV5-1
CASSKQATNTEAFF
TGCGCCAGCAGCAAGCAGGCGACGAACACTGAAGCTTTCTTT
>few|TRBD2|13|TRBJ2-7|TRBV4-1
CASSLRAGVEQYF
TGCGCCAGCAGCCTTAGAGCGGGGGTTGAGCAGTACTTC
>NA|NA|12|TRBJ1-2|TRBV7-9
CASSPTGYGYTF
TGTGCCAGCAGCCCGACAGGCTATGGCTACACCTTC
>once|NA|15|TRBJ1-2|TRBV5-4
CASSLARGFSYGYTF
TGTGCCAGCAGCTTGGCTCGGGGGTTCTCCTATGGCTACACCTTC
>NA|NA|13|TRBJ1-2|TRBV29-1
CSVGSRQRYGYTF
TGCAGCGTTGGTTCGAGACAAAGGTATGGCTACACCTTC
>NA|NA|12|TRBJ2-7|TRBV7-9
CASSHTGYEQYF
TGTGCCAGCAGTCACACAGGCTACGAGCAGTACTTC
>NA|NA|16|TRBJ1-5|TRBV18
CASSVNRVGGPQPQHF
TGTGCCAGCTCGGTGAACAGGGTGGGAGGGCCTCAGCCCCAGCATTTT
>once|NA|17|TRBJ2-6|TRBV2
CASSFPDSLSGANVLTF
TGTGCCAGCAGTTTCCCTGACAGCCTCTCTGGGGCCAACGTCCTGACTTTC
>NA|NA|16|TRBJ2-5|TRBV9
CASSERPAIGWETQYF
TGTGCCAGCAGCGAGCGCCCGGCCATTGGTTGGGAGACCCAGTACTTC
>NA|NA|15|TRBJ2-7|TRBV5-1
CASSLVPGVSYEQYF
TGCGCCAGCAGCTTGGTCCCGGGTGTCTCCTACGAGCAGTACTTC